Presented here are 26 T cell receptor beta chains from one specimen sequenced in a study of T cells in Graves' hyperthyroidism and ophthalmopathy. Using RNA transcripts as the source, TCR beta CDR3 regions were amplified. TCR CDR3 underwent first-round RT-PCR with the HTBI primer set. Each CDR3 protein is one row after TCRdb ran MiXCR on the multiplex PCR reads. This sample yields roughly 500,000 distinct CDR3 sequences, of which around 22% are seen a single time; approximately 10% belongs to the top ten. The source material was blood. The receptors stem from a woman in her twenties or thirties with Graves' ophthalmopathy.

This clonotype was seen once. The chain couples TRBV10-3 to TRBJ2-7; maybe TRBD2 (6 bases). Germline V gene lookup returns CDR1 ENHRY and CDR2 SYGVKD. The CDR3 runs 13 residues. V was shortened by 10 bases and J by 2 bases, with 15 bases between the two germline ends. The CDR3 reads CATREAHAYEQYF. CDR3 bases: TGTGCCACTAGGGAGGCCCATGCCTACGAGCAGTACTTC.

At least ten counts were recorded for this clonotype. The chain is built from TRBV7-8 and TRBJ2-2, with D uncertain. This CDR3 has 14 residues. Trimming stripped 5 bases from V and 3 bases from J, with 10 bases between. Germline CDR1 is SGHVS and CDR2 is FQNEAQ. In nucleotides, the CDR3 is TGTGCCAGCAGCGAAGAGGTCTACACCGGGGAGCTGTTTTTT. Protein: CASSEEVYTGELFF.

This clonotype showed up many times. CDR3 DNA: TGTGCCAGCAGTCCGTCCGGGACAGGGGTTATCGAGCAGTACTTC. This encodes CASSPSGTGVIEQYF. V usage is TRBV27 and J usage is TRBJ2-7; 10 nucleotides align to TRBD1. Germline V gene lookup returns CDR1 MNHEY and CDR2 SMNVEV (reference sequence). This CDR3 is built from 15 residues. V gave up 5 bases and J gave up 6 bases; unmatched junction bases: 10.

There are many counts of this clonotype. This chain uses TRBV4-1 with TRBJ1-3; 9 nucleotides match TRBD1. This CDR3 is 18 amino acids long. Germline V gene sequence: CDR1 MGHRA, CDR2 YSYEKL. The V segment lost 3 bases and the J segment 4 bases; nucleotides outside the gene matches: 13. CDR3 coding DNA: TGCGCCAGCAGCCAGGACGCGAGGACAGGGGCTACGGGAAACACCATATATTTT. Its protein is CASSQDARTGATGNTIYF.

This clonotype has ten or more counts. The chain links TRBV4-1 to TRBJ2-4; 8 nucleotides align to TRBD2. This CDR3 has 16 amino acids. Germline loops: CDR1 MGHRA, CDR2 YSYEKL. The junction had 6 bases not matched to a gene; V was cut back by 5 bases and J by 0 bases. This CDR3 is CASSSGGDRAKNIQYF. Here the CDR3 DNA reads TGCGCCAGCAGCTCCGGGGGGGATAGAGCCAAAAACATTCAGTACTTC.

As regards this clonotype: An end of the junction differs from the germline gene, which may be a read error. V usage is TRBV7-2 and J usage is TRBJ2-7; no firm D call. The CDR3 has 14 residues. Germline V CDR1 and CDR2: SGHTA, FQGNSA. The CDR3: CASTLVRSSYGQYF. The DNA of the CDR3 is TGTGCCAGCACTCTGGTCCGGAGTTCCTACGGGCAGTACTTC. Supplemented by reference TRBV7-2 and TRBJ2-7, the full variable domain reads GAGVSQSPSNKVTEKGKDVELRCDPISGHTALYWYRQSLGQGLEFLIYFQGNSAPDKSGLPSDRFSAERTGGSVSTLTIQRTQQEDSAVYLCASTLVRSSYGQYFGPGTRLTVT.

The chain couples TRBV20-1 to TRBJ2-7; D is ambiguous. CDR1 is DFQATT and CDR2 is SNEGSKA in the germline V gene (reference sequence). V lost 6 bases to trimming and J lost 3 bases, with 9 bases between them. The CDR3 is 11 residues long. This chain's CDR3 is CSALALYEQYF. In DNA, the CDR3 is TGCAGTGCCCTCGCCCTCTACGAGCAGTACTTC.

There are many counts of this clonotype. The chain links TRBV6-1 to TRBJ1-1; no firm D call. The V end was cut by 6 bases, the J end by 5 bases, with 16 bases between. In germline, CDR1 is MNHNS, CDR2 SASEGT. The CDR3 runs to 14 residues. CDR3 DNA sequence: TGTGCCAGCAGCAACGGACCCGGGGTGACTGAAGCTTTCTTT. This gives the protein CASSNGPGVTEAFF.

This clonotype has just one count. The CDR3 DNA reads TGTGCCAGCATCCATAACAGGGGACGGGACTCTGGAAACACCATATATTTT. Protein: CASIHNRGRDSGNTIYF. This sequence joins TRBV11-2 and TRBJ1-3; TRBD1 matches at 7 bases. Germline lookup yields CDR1 SGHAT and CDR2 FQNNGV. There are 17 residues in the CDR3. After removal of 7 bases from V and 0 bases from J, the junction contained 12 bases not matched to a gene.

The rearrangement uses TRBV7-9 and TRBJ2-7, with 8 nucleotides matching TRBD2. In germline, CDR1 is SEHNR, CDR2 FQNEAQ (reference sequence). The CDR3 totals 15 residues. V lost 5 bases and J lost 6; bases outside the gene matches: 12. CDR3 DNA sequence: TGTGCCAGCAGCCCACCCCTACTAGCGGAGGGCGAGCAGTACTTC. It encodes CASSPPLLAEGEQYF. Full variable domain (missing parts from reference TRBV7-9 and TRBJ2-7): DTGVSQNPRHKITKRGQNVTFRCDPISEHNRLYWYRQTLGQGPEFLTYFQNEAQLEKSRLLSDRFSAERPKGSFSTLEIQRTEQGDSAMYLCASSPPLLAEGEQYFGPGTRLTVT.

The chain recombines TRBV12-3 or TRBV12-4 with TRBJ2-5; D is possibly TRBD1 (6 bases). This CDR3 is 13 amino acids long. Trimming took 1 base from V and 6 from J, leaving 9 bases between them. Here the CDR3 DNA reads TGTGCCAGCAGTTTAGGTACAGGGAAGACCCAGTACTTC. It yields the protein CASSLGTGKTQYF.

This clonotype was counted ten times or more. J is TRBJ1-1 and V is TRBV7-9; no clear D. Trimming stripped 1 base from V and 1 base from J, with 13 bases between. CDR3 length equals 16 residues. The V gene's germline CDR1 is SEHNR and CDR2 FQNEAQ (reference sequence). The CDR3 coding sequence is TGTGCCAGCAGCTTAGTGGAGTTTACTTGGAACACTGAAGCTTTCTTT. It translates to CASSLVEFTWNTEAFF.

This clonotype was recorded many times. The CDR3 loop is CASSSGQGALLMTYEQYF. The CDR3 coding sequence is TGTGCCAGCAGTTCCGGACAGGGGGCCTTACTAATGACCTACGAGCAGTACTTC. V gene TRBV28 combines with J gene TRBJ2-7; 11 nucleotides match TRBD1. CDR1 and CDR2 from the germline V gene are MDHEN and SYDVKM. Trimming cost V 4 bases and J 2 bases; bases outside gene matches: 13. The CDR3 runs to 18 residues.

This clonotype came up many times. This chain joins TRBV6-2 or TRBV6-3 and TRBJ2-5, with D perhaps TRBD2 (5 bases). Trimming stripped 3 bases from V and 2 bases from J, with 10 bases between. Per the germline V gene, CDR1 is MNHEY and CDR2 is SVGEGT. The CDR3 has 14 amino acids. CDR3 amino acids: CASSYSAQQETQYF. DNA for the CDR3: TGTGCCAGCAGTTATAGCGCCCAGCAAGAGACCCAGTACTTC.

This clonotype came up many times. The gene calls are TRBV29-1 and TRBJ2-7; a possible D gene is TRBD2 (5 bases). From germline, CDR1 is SQVTM and CDR2 ANQGSEA. V was cut by 4 bases and J by 1 base, with 11 bases left in between. CDR3 length equals 13 residues. The CDR3 bases are TGCAGCGTTGTCGAGGGCAGTTCCTACGAGCAGTACTTC. Translating gives CSVVEGSSYEQYF.

This clonotype was counted many times. V gene TRBV7-2 combines with J gene TRBJ2-7, with D hard to call. This CDR3 spans 12 amino acids. CDR1 is SGHTA, CDR2 FQGNSA, per germline. V was pared by 1 base and J by 4 bases, with 5 bases between. As DNA, the CDR3 is TGTGCCAGCAGCTTAGTCGAGTACGAGCAGTACTTC. Translating gives CASSLVEYEQYF.

This clonotype appeared a single time. This chain uses TRBV29-1 with TRBJ2-5, with 8 nucleotides matching TRBD1. This CDR3 has 16 residues. The trim removed 1 base at V and 4 bases at J, leaving 11 bases unmatched. In germline, CDR1 is SQVTM, CDR2 ANQGSEA. Written as DNA, the CDR3 is TGCAGCGTTGAAGGTTACAGGGGGACGTCCGGAGAGACCCAGTACTTC. Translation gives CSVEGYRGTSGETQYF.

Worth noting for this clonotype: It may be a read error: a sequence one base away is much more abundant. The chain combines TRBV28 with TRBJ2-7, with D perhaps given as TRBD1 or TRBD2 (7 bases each). Germline CDR1 MDHEN, CDR2 SYDVKM. This CDR3 region has 14 residues. CDR3 sequence: CASTPEGGGFERYF. As DNA, the CDR3 is TGTGCCAGCACCCCGGAGGGAGGGGGCTTCGAGCGGTACTTC.

This chain uses TRBV20-1 with TRBJ1-2; TRBD1 matches 8 bases. J lost 4 bases, V lost 3 bases, and 4 bases had no gene match. Germline values: CDR1 DFQATT, CDR2 SNEGSKA (reference sequence). There are 13 residues in the CDR3. CDR3 nucleotides: TGCAGTGCTAGCAGGGGGCCTACCTATGGCTACACCTTC. Translating it yields CSASRGPTYGYTF.

The CDR3 nucleotides read TGCAGTGCTAGAGAGCAGGGCTACGAGCAGTACTTC. Amino acids: CSAREQGYEQYF. The V and J genes are TRBV20-1 and TRBJ2-7, with D perhaps matching TRBD1 (5 bases). Per germline, CDR1 DFQATT and CDR2 SNEGSKA (reference sequence). Trimming shortened V by 0 bases and J by 3 bases, and 6 bases separated the two germline ends. This CDR3 is built from 12 residues.

This chain uses TRBV7-2 with TRBJ1-5; the D gene is possibly TRBD1 (5 bases). The CDR3 has 13 amino acids. Looked up from germline, CDR1 is SGHTA and CDR2 is FQGNSA. V lost 4 bases, J lost 9 bases, and 13 bases lay in between. In DNA form, the CDR3 reads TGTGCCAGCAGCTCAGGGACGTTCTTGCCCCAGCATTTT. It encodes CASSSGTFLPQHF.

V is TRBV6-1 and J is TRBJ1-1, with a possible D match to TRBD1 (6 bases). V was trimmed by 7 bases and J by 1 base, leaving 10 bases between them. The CDR3 is 13 amino acids. Germline loops: CDR1 MNHNS, CDR2 SASEGT. CDR3 nucleotide sequence: TGTGCCAGCATCAACAGGGCGAACACTGAAGCTTTCTTT. Protein: CASINRANTEAFF.

The table lists this clonotype with many counts. The V call is TRBV12-3 or TRBV12-4, the J call TRBJ1-1; TRBD1 matches at 9 bases. Losses at the gene ends were 6 bases for V and 3 bases for J; bases not matched to a gene: 5. The CDR3 loop spans 14 amino acids. DNA for the CDR3: TGTGCCAGCAGAGGGACAGGGCTCCACACTGAAGCTTTCTTT. It codes for CASRGTGLHTEAFF.

The sample holds many counts of this clonotype. J is TRBJ1-2 and V is TRBV20-1; D ambiguous. CDR3 length: 13 amino acids. The germline V gene has CDR1 DFQATT and CDR2 SNEGSKA (reference sequence). Trimming stripped 0 bases from V and 0 bases from J, with 5 bases between. CDR3 amino acids: CSARDRSNYGYTF. For the CDR3, the DNA is TGCAGTGCTAGAGATAGGTCTAACTATGGCTACACCTTC.

This clonotype was counted a few times. This chain joins TRBV19 and TRBJ2-2; 9 bases map to TRBD1. Germline trimming cut 3 bases from V and 5 bases from J; bases unmatched to any gene: 7. CDR3 size: 16 residues. Germline assignment: CDR1 LNHDA and CDR2 SQIVND (reference sequence). The CDR3 nucleotides read TGTGCCAGTAGTATTTTGGTGACAGGGGGAACCGGGGAGCTGTTTTTT. This sequence encodes CASSILVTGGTGELFF. Variable domain in full (rest from reference TRBV19 and TRBJ2-2): DGGITQSPKYLFRKEGQNVTLSCEQNLNHDAMYWYRQDPGQGLRLIYYSQIVNDFQKGDIAEGYSVSREKKESFPLTVTSAQKNPTAFYLCASSILVTGGTGELFFGEGSRLTVL.

The sample holds many counts of this clonotype. The V call is TRBV2, the J call TRBJ2-2; TRBD2 might be the D (6 bases). The CDR3 runs 15 residues. The germline V gene encodes CDR1 SNHLY and CDR2 FYNNEI. Trimming took off 7 bases at V and 6 bases at J, with 18 bases between the two ends. CDR3 loop: CASNYRLGGSGELFF. The CDR3 nucleotides read TGTGCCAGCAACTATCGACTAGGCGGTTCCGGGGAGCTGTTTTTT. The full variable domain, rest sourced from reference TRBV2 and TRBJ2-2, is EPEVTQTPSHQVTQMGQEVILRCVPISNHLYFYWYRQILGQKVEFLVSFYNNEISEKSEIFDDQFSVERPDGSNFTLKIRSTKLEDSAMYFCASNYRLGGSGELFFGEGSRLTVL.